This record covers a single TCR beta chain. Its specificity is unknown. The data stem from a study of vaccination and CD4 T cells after COVID-19. The CDR3 is 17 amino acids. J was trimmed by 7 bases and V by 3 bases; bases with no gene match: 7. Germline V gene data show CDR1 as MNHEY and CDR2 as SMNVEV (reference sequence). Treatment in this sample: approximately 10-day PBMC culture with coronavirus spike peptide pools or control peptides (ViraFEST assay). An Oncomine TCR Beta short-read assay was used to sequence the DNA from cultured CD4+ T cells. MiXCR, run by TCRdb on the PCR reads, gives a single entry per CDR3 protein. The table shows 20,000 to 25,000 distinct CDR3 sequences, with roughly half occurring only once.

The clonotype was recovered from a human donor who had recovered from COVID-19. The gene calls are TRBV27 and TRBJ1-6, with 12 bases that match TRBD1. The source material was CD4+ T cells from blood, cultured in vitro. The CDR3 DNA is TGTGCCAGCAGTTTTCAGACGGGACAGGGGGCGAATTCACCCCTCCACTTT. Translated, it gives CASSFQTGQGANSPLHF.